Listed here are 26 T cell receptor beta chains from one sample, sequenced in a study of vaccination and CD4 T cells after COVID-19. Treatment described: approximately 10-day PBMC culture with coronavirus spike peptide pools or control peptides (ViraFEST assay). These receptors lack a known antigen. The study sequenced cultured CD4+ T cell DNA using the Oncomine TCR Beta short-read assay. From the PCR reads, TCRdb called clonotypes with MiXCR, one entry per CDR3 protein. The sample has roughly 9,300 distinct CDR3 sequences, approximately 49% seen once; the top ten hold approximately 40%. Sequencing input: CD4+ T cells from blood, cultured in vitro. The receptors were gathered from a human donor who had recovered from COVID-19.

The rearrangement links TRBV2 to TRBJ1-6; D not resolved. This CDR3 is built from 18 residues. Per the germline V gene, CDR1 is SNHLY and CDR2 is FYNNEI. V was cut by 0 bases and J by 10 bases, with 22 bases left in between. CDR3 loop: CASSEASPPGLMDSPLHF. CDR3 coding DNA: TGTGCCAGCAGTGAAGCTTCTCCCCCCGGACTGATGGACTCACCCCTCCACTTT.

The chain employs TRBV11-3 and TRBJ2-1; a possible D gene is TRBD2 (7 bases). This CDR3 spans 16 amino acids. Germline assignment: CDR1 SGHNT and CDR2 YENEEA. The ends were cut back, 4 bases at V and 5 bases at J, with 18 bases in the middle. The CDR3 DNA follows: TGTGCCAGCAGCTGGGAGGGCACAGGGTCCGACAATGAGCAGTTCTTC. This encodes CASSWEGTGSDNEQFF.

Only a few counts were recorded for this clonotype. The V call is TRBV10-3, the J call TRBJ1-1, with 7 bases lining up with TRBD1. The CDR3 has 14 amino acids. V was clipped by 6 bases and J by 4 bases; unmatched bases: 8. Germline CDR1 reads ENHRY; CDR2 reads SYGVKD. The CDR3 DNA reads TGTGCCATCAGCTCACAGGGGTTGTTCACTGAAGCTTTCTTT. This codes for CAISSQGLFTEAFF.

The genes are TRBV5-4 and TRBJ1-2; TRBD1 is a possible D gene (6 bases). V was cut by 4 bases and J by 2 bases, with 15 bases left in between. CDR3 length: 15 amino acids. The germline CDR1 and CDR2 sequences are SGHNT and YYREEE (reference sequence). CDR3 in amino acids: CASSQVTTGNYGYTF. DNA of the CDR3: TGTGCCAGCAGCCAAGTGACCACAGGGAACTATGGCTACACCTTC.

The V and J genes are TRBV30 and TRBJ1-2; 9 bases fit TRBD1. This CDR3 is 12 amino acids long. V shed 7 bases and J 7 bases; nucleotides not matched to a gene: 7. In germline, CDR1 is GTSNPN, CDR2 SVGIG (reference sequence). The CDR3 bases are TGTGCCTCGGGGACAGGGAGAGGTGGCTACACCTTC. It yields the protein CASGTGRGGYTF.

The V and J genes are TRBV18 and TRBJ1-5, with D possibly TRBD1 on 5 matching bases. The CDR3 spans 13 residues. The germline CDR1 and CDR2 sequences are KGHSH and LQKENI. Trimming took off 5 bases at V and 5 bases at J, with 10 bases between the two ends. Written as DNA, the CDR3 is TGTGCCAGCTCAGTCGGGGGGGATCAGCCCCAGCATTTT. Protein product: CASSVGGDQPQHF.

The rearrangement links TRBV5-6 to TRBJ1-1, with a possible D match to TRBD1 (6 bases). Germline loops: CDR1 SGHDT, CDR2 YYEEEE. Deletions cut 1 base from V and 0 bases from J, with 13 bases between. The CDR3 length is 16 residues. This CDR3 is CASSLYRANMNTEAFF. The CDR3 DNA reads as TGTGCCAGCAGCTTGTACAGGGCCAACATGAACACTGAAGCTTTCTTT.

This chain uses TRBV12-5 with TRBJ2-1; TRBD2 matches 13 bases. This CDR3 comprises 18 residues. Per the germline V gene, CDR1 is LGHNT and CDR2 is FRNRAP. Unmatched junction bases numbered 9, after V lost 0 bases and J lost 7 bases. CDR3 nucleotides: TGTGCTAGTGGTTTGGTAGGAGGACTAGCGGGGGATAGTAATGAGCAGTTCTTC. Translating gives CASGLVGGLAGDSNEQFF.

The CDR3 DNA is TGTGCCACCAGTGATCCCGGACGGGGTCAAGAGACCCAGTACTTC. It yields the protein CATSDPGRGQETQYF. The chain joins TRBV24-1 to TRBJ2-5; D might be TRBD2 (5 bases). The germline V gene has CDR1 KGHDR and CDR2 SFDVKD. Trimming removed 3 bases from V and 2 bases from J, with 12 bases in between. The length of the CDR3 is 15 residues.

The chain couples TRBV24-1 to TRBJ2-5; TRBD1 or TRBD2 may be the D gene (6 bases each). Germline values: CDR1 KGHDR, CDR2 SFDVKD. Trimming took 2 bases from V and 4 from J, leaving 10 bases between them. There are 14 residues in the CDR3. The DNA for the CDR3 is TGTGCCACCAGTGATTCAAGGGGGGTAGAGACCCAGTACTTC. Amino acid sequence: CATSDSRGVETQYF.

V is TRBV18 and J is TRBJ1-5; perhaps TRBD1 as D (6 bases). V was pared by 2 bases and J by 0 bases, with 8 bases between. The CDR3 length is 15 residues. Germline lookup yields CDR1 KGHSH and CDR2 LQKENI. The CDR3 is CASSPVGASNQPQHF. DNA for the CDR3: TGTGCCAGCTCACCAGTGGGGGCTAGCAATCAGCCCCAGCATTTT. The full variable domain, in which reference TRBV18 and TRBJ1-5 provide the parts outside the CDR3, is NAGVMQNPRHLVRRRGQEARLRCSPMKGHSHVYWYRQLPEEGLKFMVYLQKENIIDESGMPKERFSAEFPKEGPSILRIQQVVRGDSAAYFCASSPVGASNQPQHFGDGTRLSIL.

V usage is TRBV5-1 and J usage is TRBJ1-1; unclear D gene. Looked up from germline, CDR1 is SGHRS and CDR2 is YFSETQ. The CDR3 extends over 15 amino acids. The V end lost 2 bases, the J end lost 2 bases, and 13 bases lay between the germline ends. The CDR3 bases are TGCGCCAGCAGCTTTGCCGGCGGCGCAAACACTGAAGCTTTCTTT. Amino acid sequence: CASSFAGGANTEAFF.

The chain carries TRBV6-1 and TRBJ1-1, with 9 bases matching TRBD1. With V trimmed by 6 bases and J by 4 bases, 9 bases remained unmatched. In germline, CDR1 is MNHNS, CDR2 SASEGT. This CDR3 comprises 15 residues. The chain's CDR3 is CASRKSGTGFTEAFF. The CDR3 coding sequence is TGTGCCAGCAGAAAATCCGGGACAGGGTTCACTGAAGCTTTCTTT.

The rearrangement links TRBV7-8 to TRBJ2-1; D is possibly TRBD1 (5 bases). The CDR3 is made up of 13 amino acids. Trimming removed 4 bases from V and 15 bases from J, with 19 bases in between. Per germline, CDR1 SGHVS and CDR2 FQNEAQ. CDR3: CASSYKYDSPRFF. CDR3 DNA: TGTGCCAGCAGCTATAAATACGACAGCCCTAGGTTCTTC.

This clonotype was seen more than once but under ten times. The chain uses TRBV20-1 and TRBJ2-2, with 7 positions matching TRBD2. The CDR3 is 15 residues long. Per germline, CDR1 DFQATT and CDR2 SNEGSKA (reference sequence). The CDR3 loop is CSAERLAANTGELFF. The CDR3 nucleotides read TGCAGCGCGGAACGGCTAGCGGCGAACACCGGGGAGCTGTTTTTT.

The chain carries TRBV6-2 or TRBV6-3 and TRBJ1-3, with D unclear. V was shortened by 2 bases and J by 4 bases, with 3 bases between the two germline ends. Germline CDR1 reads MNHEY; CDR2 reads SVGEGT. The CDR3 loop spans 12 amino acids. CDR3 sequence reads: CASSYGGNTIYF. CDR3 bases: TGTGCCAGCAGTTACGGAGGAAACACCATATATTTT.

The CDR3 loop is CASSRQGAGVETQYF. The CDR3, as DNA: TGTGCCAGCAGTCGACAGGGGGCTGGGGTAGAGACCCAGTACTTC. This chain joins TRBV2 and TRBJ2-5, with TRBD1 matching over 10 bases. Germline values: CDR1 SNHLY, CDR2 FYNNEI. The CDR3 contains 15 residues. The V segment lost 5 bases and the J segment 4 bases; nucleotides outside the gene matches: 7.

The gene calls are TRBV7-2 and TRBJ2-1; perhaps TRBD1 as D (5 bases). Germline CDR1 is SGHTA and CDR2 is FQGNSA. The ends were cut back, 3 bases at V and 0 bases at J, with 12 bases in the middle. This CDR3 contains 16 residues. The CDR3 here is CASSFVGHGSYNEQFF. CDR3 sequence (DNA): TGTGCCAGCAGCTTCGTTGGACATGGCTCCTACAATGAGCAGTTCTTC.

The chain uses TRBV6-5 and TRBJ2-5; TRBD2 agrees at 8 bases. After removal of 3 bases from V and 5 bases from J, the junction contained 5 bases not matched to a gene. Germline V CDR1 and CDR2: MNHEY, SVGAGI. The CDR3 covers 14 residues. The CDR3 bases are TGTGCCAGCAGTTATAGGCTAGCGGGCGAGACCCAGTACTTC. As protein: CASSYRLAGETQYF.

This clonotype was counted between two and nine times. V usage is TRBV7-8 and J usage is TRBJ1-5; D is ambiguous. The CDR3 is 15 residues long. CDR1 is SGHVS and CDR2 is FQNEAQ in the germline V gene. Between the trimmed V and J ends, which lost 6 bases and 1 base, there was a span of 13 bases. CDR3 loop: CASSPDRLSNQPQHF. In DNA form, the CDR3 reads TGTGCCAGCAGTCCAGACCGACTGAGCAATCAGCCCCAGCATTTT.

This clonotype has just a few counts. The rearrangement joins TRBV7-6 to TRBJ2-3; TRBD1 agrees at 8 bases. Trimming at V came to 1 base and at J to 4 bases, leaving 16 bases not matched to a gene. CDR3 size: 19 residues. Germline V CDR1 and CDR2: SGHVS, FNYEAQ. CDR3 sequence (DNA): TGTGCCAGCAGCTTAGGGTATTCTTATCCGGGACAGGCGGCAGATACGCAGTATTTT. This gives the protein CASSLGYSYPGQAADTQYF.

The gene calls are TRBV6-1 and TRBJ1-2, with 7 bases identical to TRBD1. Trimming cost V 7 bases and J 4 bases; bases outside gene matches: 15. Germline V gene lookup returns CDR1 MNHNS and CDR2 SASEGT. This CDR3 spans 16 amino acids. In nucleotides, the CDR3 is TGTGCCAGCAACCGTGGAGGGACAGCCCAGTCCTATGGCTACACCTTC. Protein product: CASNRGGTAQSYGYTF.

This clonotype has just a few counts. CDR3: CASSYGSSSYNEQFF. CDR3 nucleotide sequence: TGTGCCAGCAGTTACGGTTCCAGCTCCTACAATGAGCAGTTCTTC. The rearrangement joins TRBV6-5 to TRBJ2-1; D remains unclear. The CDR3 runs 15 residues. V lost 2 bases and J lost 0, with 8 bases in between. Per the germline V gene, CDR1 is MNHEY and CDR2 is SVGAGI.

The J gene is TRBJ2-1, the V gene TRBV20-1; 10 bases map to TRBD2. From germline, CDR1 is DFQATT and CDR2 SNEGSKA (reference sequence). The CDR3 has 14 amino acids. With V trimmed by 7 bases and J by 4 bases, 7 bases remained unmatched. CDR3 protein: CSGEGSGGYNEQFF. CDR3 DNA sequence: TGCAGTGGGGAAGGTAGCGGGGGGTACAATGAGCAGTTCTTC.

V usage is TRBV2 and J usage is TRBJ2-5; D perhaps matches TRBD2 (5 bases). V was pared by 3 bases and J by 9 bases, with 17 bases between. CDR1 is SNHLY, CDR2 FYNNEI, per germline. The CDR3 spans 14 residues. The CDR3 reads CASSDDLVSGSQYF. The CDR3 coding sequence is TGTGCCAGCAGTGACGACCTCGTTTCGGGGTCCCAGTACTTC.

The chain links TRBV19 to TRBJ2-3, with D unclear. The CDR3 covers 11 residues. V lost 8 bases, J lost 5 bases, and 8 bases lay in between. CDR1 and CDR2 (germline): LNHDA, SQIVND (reference sequence). CDR3 sequence reads: CASAKLDTQYF. In DNA, the CDR3 is TGTGCCAGTGCAAAGCTAGATACGCAGTATTTT.